The sequence of this T cell receptor (beta chain) was determined in a study of T cells after yellow fever vaccination. CDR1 and CDR2 from the germline V gene are MNHEY and SVGEGT. The CDR3 covers 11 residues. The V gene lost 8 bases and the J gene lost 2 bases, with 7 bases spanning the gap. TCRdb reprocessed the 5' RACE reads via MiXCR and lists one record per CDR3 protein. This sample yields 310,000 or so distinct CDR3 sequences, of which roughly 3.5% are seen a single time; around 20% belongs to the top ten. This clonotype was counted ten times or more. This receptor was identified in a man between 18 and 35 years old who received the YFV17D yellow fever vaccine. The chain is built from TRBV6-2 or TRBV6-3 and TRBJ2-7, with D perhaps TRBD1 or TRBD2 (5 bases each). Sequencing was performed on PBMCs, taken on the day of the yellow fever booster vaccination. CDR3 nucleotides: TGTGCCAGCGGGACGCCCTACGAGCAGTACGTC. It translates to CASGTPYEQYV.